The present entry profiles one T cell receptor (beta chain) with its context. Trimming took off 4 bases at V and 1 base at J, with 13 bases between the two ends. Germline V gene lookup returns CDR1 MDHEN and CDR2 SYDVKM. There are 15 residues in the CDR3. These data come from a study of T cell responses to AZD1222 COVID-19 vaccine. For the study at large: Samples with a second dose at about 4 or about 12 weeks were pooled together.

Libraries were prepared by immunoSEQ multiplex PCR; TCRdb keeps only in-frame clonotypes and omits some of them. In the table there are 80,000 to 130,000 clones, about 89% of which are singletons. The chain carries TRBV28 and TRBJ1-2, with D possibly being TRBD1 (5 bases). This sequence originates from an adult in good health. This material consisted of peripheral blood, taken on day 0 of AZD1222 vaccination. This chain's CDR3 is CASSWPGGGNYGYTF. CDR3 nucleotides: TGTGCCAGCAGTTGGCCGGGGGGAGGTAACTATGGCTACACCTTC.